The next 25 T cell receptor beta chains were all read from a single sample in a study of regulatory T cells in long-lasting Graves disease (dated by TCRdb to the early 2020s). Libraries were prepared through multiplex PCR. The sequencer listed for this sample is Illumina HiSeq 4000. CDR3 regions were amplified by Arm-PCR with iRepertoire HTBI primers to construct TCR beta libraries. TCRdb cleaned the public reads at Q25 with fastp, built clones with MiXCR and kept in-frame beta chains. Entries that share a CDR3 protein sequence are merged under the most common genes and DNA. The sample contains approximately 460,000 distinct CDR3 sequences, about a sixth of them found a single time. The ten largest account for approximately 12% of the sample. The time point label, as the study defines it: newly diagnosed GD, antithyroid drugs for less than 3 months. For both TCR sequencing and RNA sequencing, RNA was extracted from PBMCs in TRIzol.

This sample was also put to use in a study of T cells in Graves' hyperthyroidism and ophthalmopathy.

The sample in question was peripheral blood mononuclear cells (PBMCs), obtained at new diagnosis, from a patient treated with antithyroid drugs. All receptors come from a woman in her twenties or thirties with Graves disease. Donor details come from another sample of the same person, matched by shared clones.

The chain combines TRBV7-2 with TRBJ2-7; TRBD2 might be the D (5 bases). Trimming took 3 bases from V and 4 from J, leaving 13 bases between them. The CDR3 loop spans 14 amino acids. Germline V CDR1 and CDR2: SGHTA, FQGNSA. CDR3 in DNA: TGTGCCAGCAGCTTGTTTCGGGATCAATACGAGCAGTACTTC. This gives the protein CASSLFRDQYEQYF.

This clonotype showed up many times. Here the CDR3 DNA reads TGTGCCAGCAGCCCCGAGTGGGCCTACGAGCAGTACTTC. It codes for CASSPEWAYEQYF. The rearrangement links TRBV7-9 to TRBJ2-7; D gene ambiguous. Looked up from germline, CDR1 is SEHNR and CDR2 is FQNEAQ (reference sequence). The CDR3 runs 13 residues. V lost 5 bases to trimming and J lost 2 bases, with 10 bases between them.

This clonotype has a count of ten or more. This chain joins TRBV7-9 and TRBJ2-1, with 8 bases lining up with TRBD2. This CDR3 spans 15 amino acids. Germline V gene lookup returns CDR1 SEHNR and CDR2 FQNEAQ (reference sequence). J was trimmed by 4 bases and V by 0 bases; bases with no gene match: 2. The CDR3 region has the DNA TGTGCCAGCAGCTTAGCTAGCGGGACTTACAATGAGCAGTTCTTC. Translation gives CASSLASGTYNEQFF.

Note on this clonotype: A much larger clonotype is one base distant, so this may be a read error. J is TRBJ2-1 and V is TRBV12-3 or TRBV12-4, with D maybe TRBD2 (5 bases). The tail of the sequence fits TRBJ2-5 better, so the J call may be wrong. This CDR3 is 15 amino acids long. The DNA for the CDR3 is TGTGCCAGCACCGTGGCGGGCTACCTTCAAGGGACCCAGTACTTC. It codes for CASTVAGYLQGTQYF.

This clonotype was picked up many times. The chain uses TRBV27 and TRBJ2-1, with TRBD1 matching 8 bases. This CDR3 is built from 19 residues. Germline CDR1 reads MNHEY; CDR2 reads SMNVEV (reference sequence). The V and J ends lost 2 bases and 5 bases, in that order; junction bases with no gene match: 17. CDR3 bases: TGTGCCAGCAGTTTAAACGGACAGGGCTTCCGGAGTAGGGACAATGAGCAGTTCTTC. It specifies CASSLNGQGFRSRDNEQFF.

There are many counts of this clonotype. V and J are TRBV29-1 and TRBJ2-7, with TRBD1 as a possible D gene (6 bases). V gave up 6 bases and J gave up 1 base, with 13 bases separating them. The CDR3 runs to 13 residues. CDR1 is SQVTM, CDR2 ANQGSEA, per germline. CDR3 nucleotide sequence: TGCAGCGTAACAGGGCCCTCGTCCTACGAGCAGTACTTC. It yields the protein CSVTGPSSYEQYF.

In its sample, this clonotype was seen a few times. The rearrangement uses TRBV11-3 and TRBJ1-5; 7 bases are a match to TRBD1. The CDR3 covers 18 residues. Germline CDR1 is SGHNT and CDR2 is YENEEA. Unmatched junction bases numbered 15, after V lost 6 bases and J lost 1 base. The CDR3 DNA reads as TGTGCCAGCAGTTCCCCCCGACAGGGTCTTCGAAGCAATCAGCCCCAGCATTTT. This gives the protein CASSSPRQGLRSNQPQHF.

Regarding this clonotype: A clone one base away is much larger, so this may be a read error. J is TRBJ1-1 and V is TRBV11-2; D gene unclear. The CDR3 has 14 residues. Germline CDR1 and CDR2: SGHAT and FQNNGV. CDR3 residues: CTSSLVQENTEAFF. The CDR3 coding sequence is TGTACCAGCAGCCTTGTCCAGGAAAACACTGAAGCTTTCTTT.

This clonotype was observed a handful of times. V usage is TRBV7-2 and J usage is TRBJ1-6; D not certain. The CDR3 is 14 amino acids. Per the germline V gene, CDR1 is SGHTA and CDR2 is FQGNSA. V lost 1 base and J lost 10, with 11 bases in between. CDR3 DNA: TGTGCCAGCAGCTTAGAGTTCCTGGGATCACCCCTCCACTTT. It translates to CASSLEFLGSPLHF.

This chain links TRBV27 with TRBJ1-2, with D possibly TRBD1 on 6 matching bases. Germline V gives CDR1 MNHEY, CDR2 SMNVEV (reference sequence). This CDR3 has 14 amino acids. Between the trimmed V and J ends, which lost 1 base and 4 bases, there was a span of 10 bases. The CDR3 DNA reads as TGTGCCAGCAGTTTATGGGGGGCTGGCTATGGCTACACCTTC. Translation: CASSLWGAGYGYTF.

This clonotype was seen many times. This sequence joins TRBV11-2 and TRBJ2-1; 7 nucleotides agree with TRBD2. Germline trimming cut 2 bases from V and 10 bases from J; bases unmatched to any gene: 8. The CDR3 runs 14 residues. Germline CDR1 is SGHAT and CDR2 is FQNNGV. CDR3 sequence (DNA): TGTGCCAGCAGCTTAAGACTAGCCGGGGTCGAGCAGTTCTTC. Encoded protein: CASSLRLAGVEQFF.

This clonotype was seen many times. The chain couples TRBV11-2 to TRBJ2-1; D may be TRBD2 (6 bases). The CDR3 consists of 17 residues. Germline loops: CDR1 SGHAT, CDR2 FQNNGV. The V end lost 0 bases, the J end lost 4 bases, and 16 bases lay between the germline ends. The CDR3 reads CASSLDLERVLYNEQFF. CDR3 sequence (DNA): TGTGCCAGCAGCTTAGATCTGGAGCGGGTTTTATACAATGAGCAGTTCTTC.

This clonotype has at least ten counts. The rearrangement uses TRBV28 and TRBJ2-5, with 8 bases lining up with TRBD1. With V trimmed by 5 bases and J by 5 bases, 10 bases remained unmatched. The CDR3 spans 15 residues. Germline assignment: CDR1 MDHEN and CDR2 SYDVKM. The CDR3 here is CASSDLDRGRETQYF. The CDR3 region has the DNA TGTGCCAGCAGTGACCTCGACAGGGGCAGGGAGACCCAGTACTTC.

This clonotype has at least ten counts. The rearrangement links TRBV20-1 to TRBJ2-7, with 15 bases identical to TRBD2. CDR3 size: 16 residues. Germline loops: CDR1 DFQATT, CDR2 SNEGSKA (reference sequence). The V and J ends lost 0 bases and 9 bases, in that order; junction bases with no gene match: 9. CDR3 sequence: CSARDPWGLAGGAQYF. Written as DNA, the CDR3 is TGCAGTGCTAGAGACCCATGGGGACTAGCGGGAGGAGCGCAGTACTTC.

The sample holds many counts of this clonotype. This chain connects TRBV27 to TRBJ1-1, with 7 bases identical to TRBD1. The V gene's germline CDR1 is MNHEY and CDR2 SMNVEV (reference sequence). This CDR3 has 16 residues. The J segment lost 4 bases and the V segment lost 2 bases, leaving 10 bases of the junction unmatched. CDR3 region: CASSLGTTGPGTEAFF. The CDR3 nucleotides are TGTGCCAGCAGTTTAGGCACGACAGGGCCGGGCACTGAAGCTTTCTTT.

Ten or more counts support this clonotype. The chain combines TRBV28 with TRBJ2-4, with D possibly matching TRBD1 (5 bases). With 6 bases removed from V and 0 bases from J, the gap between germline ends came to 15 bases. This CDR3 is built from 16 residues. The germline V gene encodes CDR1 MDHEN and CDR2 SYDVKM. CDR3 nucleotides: TGTGCCAGCAGAGCACAGGAGATGCTAGCCAAAAACATTCAGTACTTC. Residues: CASRAQEMLAKNIQYF.

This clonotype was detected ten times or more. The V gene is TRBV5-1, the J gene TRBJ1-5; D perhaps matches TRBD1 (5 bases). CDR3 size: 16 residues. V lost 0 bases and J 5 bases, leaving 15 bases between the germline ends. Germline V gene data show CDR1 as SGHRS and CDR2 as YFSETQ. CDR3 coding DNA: TGCGCCAGCAGCTTGGCTGCAGGACACCGATATCAGCCCCAGCATTTT. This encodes CASSLAAGHRYQPQHF.

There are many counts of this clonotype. The CDR3 region has the DNA TGTGCCAGCAGCCCGCGACAGGGGGCGTATGGCTACACCTTC. Protein product: CASSPRQGAYGYTF. This chain joins TRBV3-1 and TRBJ1-2, with TRBD1 identical over 10 bases. Germline V lookup: CDR1 LGHDT, CDR2 YNNKEL (reference sequence). This CDR3 is 14 amino acids long. The V segment lost 4 bases and the J segment 5 bases; nucleotides outside the gene matches: 4.

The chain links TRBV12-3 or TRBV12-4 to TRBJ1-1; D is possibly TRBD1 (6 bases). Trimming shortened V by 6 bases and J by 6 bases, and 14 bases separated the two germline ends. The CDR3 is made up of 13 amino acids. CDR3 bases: TGTGCCAGCAGCTCCCCCGGGGGCTCTGAAGCTTTCTTT. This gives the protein CASSSPGGSEAFF.

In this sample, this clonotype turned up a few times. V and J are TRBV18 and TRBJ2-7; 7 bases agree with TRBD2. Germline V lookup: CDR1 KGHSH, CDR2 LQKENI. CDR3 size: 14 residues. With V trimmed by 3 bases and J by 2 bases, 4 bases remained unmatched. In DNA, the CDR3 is TGTGCCAGCTCACCCGGGGGAGGGCCCTACGAGCAGTACTTC. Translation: CASSPGGGPYEQYF. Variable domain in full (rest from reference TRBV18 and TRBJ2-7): NAGVMQNPRHLVRRRGQEARLRCSPMKGHSHVYWYRQLPEEGLKFMVYLQKENIIDESGMPKERFSAEFPKEGPSILRIQQVVRGDSAAYFCASSPGGGPYEQYFGPGTRLTVT.

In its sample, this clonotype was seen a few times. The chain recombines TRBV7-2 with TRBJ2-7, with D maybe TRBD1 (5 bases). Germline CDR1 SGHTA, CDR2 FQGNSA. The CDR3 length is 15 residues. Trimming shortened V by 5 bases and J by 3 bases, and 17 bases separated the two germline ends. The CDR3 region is CASSPDSEPHYEQYF. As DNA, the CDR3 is TGTGCCAGCAGCCCCGACAGTGAGCCCCACTACGAGCAGTACTTC. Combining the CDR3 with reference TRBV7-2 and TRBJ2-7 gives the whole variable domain GAGVSQSPSNKVTEKGKDVELRCDPISGHTALYWYRQSLGQGLEFLIYFQGNSAPDKSGLPSDRFSAERTGGSVSTLTIQRTQQEDSAVYLCASSPDSEPHYEQYFGPGTRLTVT.

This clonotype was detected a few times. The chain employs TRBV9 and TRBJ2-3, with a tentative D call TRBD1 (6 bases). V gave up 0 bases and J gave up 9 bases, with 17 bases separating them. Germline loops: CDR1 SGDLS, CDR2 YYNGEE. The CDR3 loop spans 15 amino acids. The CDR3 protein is CASSVDVGAPNTQYF. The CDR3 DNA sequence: TGTGCCAGCAGCGTAGACGTGGGGGCTCCTAACACGCAGTATTTT.

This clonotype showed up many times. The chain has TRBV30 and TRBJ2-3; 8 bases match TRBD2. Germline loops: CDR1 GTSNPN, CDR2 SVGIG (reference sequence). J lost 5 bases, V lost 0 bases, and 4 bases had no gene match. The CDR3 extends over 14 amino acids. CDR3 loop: CAWSVGAGEDTQYF. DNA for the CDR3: TGTGCCTGGAGTGTAGGAGCGGGAGAAGATACGCAGTATTTT. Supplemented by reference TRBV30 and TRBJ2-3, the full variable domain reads SQTIHQWPATLVQPVGSPLSLECTVEGTSNPNLYWYRQAAGRGLQLLFYSVGIGQISSEVPQNLSASRPQDRQFILSSKKLLLSDSGFYLCAWSVGAGEDTQYFGPGTRLTVL.

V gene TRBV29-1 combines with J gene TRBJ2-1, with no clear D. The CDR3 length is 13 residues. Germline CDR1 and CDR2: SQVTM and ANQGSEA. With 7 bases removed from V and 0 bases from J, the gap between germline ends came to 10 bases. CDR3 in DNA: TGCAGCGCAACAGTGAGCTCCTACAATGAGCAGTTCTTC. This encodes CSATVSSYNEQFF.

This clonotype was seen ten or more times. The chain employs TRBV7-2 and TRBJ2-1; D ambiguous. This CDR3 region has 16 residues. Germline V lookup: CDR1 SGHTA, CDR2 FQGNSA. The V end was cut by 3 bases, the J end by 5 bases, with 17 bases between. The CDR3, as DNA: TGTGCCAGCAGCTTTGTCCTCCGGCGGAACGACAATGAGCAGTTCTTC. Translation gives CASSFVLRRNDNEQFF.